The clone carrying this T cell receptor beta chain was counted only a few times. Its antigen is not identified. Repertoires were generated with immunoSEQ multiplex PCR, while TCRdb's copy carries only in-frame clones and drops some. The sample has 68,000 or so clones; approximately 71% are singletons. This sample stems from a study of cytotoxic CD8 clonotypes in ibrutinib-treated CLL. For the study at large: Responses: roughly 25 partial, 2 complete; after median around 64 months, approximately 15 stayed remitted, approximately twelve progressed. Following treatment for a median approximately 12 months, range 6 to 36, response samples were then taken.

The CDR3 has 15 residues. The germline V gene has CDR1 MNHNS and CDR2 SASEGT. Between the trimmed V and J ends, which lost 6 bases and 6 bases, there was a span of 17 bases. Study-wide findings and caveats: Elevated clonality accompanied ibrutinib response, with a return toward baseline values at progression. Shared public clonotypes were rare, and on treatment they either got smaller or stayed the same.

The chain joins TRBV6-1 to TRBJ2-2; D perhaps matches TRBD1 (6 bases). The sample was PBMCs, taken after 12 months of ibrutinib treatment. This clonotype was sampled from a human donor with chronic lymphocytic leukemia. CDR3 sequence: CASSLGQGSAGELFF. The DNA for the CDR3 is TGTGCCAGCAGCTTAGGGCAGGGGTCGGCCGGGGAGCTGTTTTTT.